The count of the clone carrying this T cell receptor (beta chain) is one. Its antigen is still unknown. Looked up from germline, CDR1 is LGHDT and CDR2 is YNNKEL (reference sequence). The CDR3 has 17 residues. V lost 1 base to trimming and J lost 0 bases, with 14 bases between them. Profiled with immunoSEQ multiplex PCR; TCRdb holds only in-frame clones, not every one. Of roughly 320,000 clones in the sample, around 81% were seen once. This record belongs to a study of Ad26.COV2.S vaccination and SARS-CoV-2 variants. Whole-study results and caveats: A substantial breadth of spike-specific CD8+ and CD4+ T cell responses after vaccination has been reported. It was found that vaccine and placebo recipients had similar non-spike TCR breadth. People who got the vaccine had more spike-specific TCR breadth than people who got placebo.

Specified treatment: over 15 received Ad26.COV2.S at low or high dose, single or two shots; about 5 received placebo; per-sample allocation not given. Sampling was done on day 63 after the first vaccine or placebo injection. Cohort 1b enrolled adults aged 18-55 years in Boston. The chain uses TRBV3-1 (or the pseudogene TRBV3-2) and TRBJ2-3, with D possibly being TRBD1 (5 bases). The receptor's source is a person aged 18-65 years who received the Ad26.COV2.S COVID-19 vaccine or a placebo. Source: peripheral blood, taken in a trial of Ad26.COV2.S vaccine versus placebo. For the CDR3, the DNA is TGTGCCAGCAGCCAAGGTCTAGGGGCCGGCAGCACAGATACGCAGTATTTT. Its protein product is CASSQGLGAGSTDTQYF.